These 15 T cell receptor beta chains came from one sample sequenced in a study of T-cell reconstitution after alpha-beta-depleted transplantation in children. Researchers prepared the TCRbeta library using unique molecular identifiers, the study reports. MiXCR was run by TCRdb on the PCR reads, yielding one entry per CDR3 protein. The sample lists around 600,000 distinct CDR3 sequences, under 25% seen once, with less than 15% in the top ten. The sequenced sample was PBMCs, mostly from graft donor cells, obtained 360 days after TCRalphabeta/CD19-depleted stem cell transplant. The receptors come from a boy in the first two years of life who had a stem cell transplant for acute myeloid leukemia, so the T cells may come from the graft donor.

This clonotype was recorded a few times. V is TRBV27 and J is TRBJ2-1, with 9 bases that match TRBD1. The CDR3 is 16 amino acids. With V trimmed by 1 base and J by 3 bases, 4 bases remained unmatched. Germline-derived CDR1 and CDR2 are MNHEY and SMNVEV (reference sequence). The CDR3 DNA follows: TGTGCCAGCAGTTTATGGGGACAGGGAAACTACAATGAGCAGTTCTTC. It yields the protein CASSLWGQGNYNEQFF.

In the case of this clonotype: This sequence may be a read error, since a much larger clone differs from it by one base. Lacking the conserved final phenylalanine or tryptophan, this CDR3 likely reflects a read error. The chain uses TRBV7-2 and TRBJ2-3; possible D gene TRBD1, 5 bases. Trimming took 1 base from V and 2 from J, leaving 10 bases between them. The CDR3 consists of 15 residues. Per the germline V gene, CDR1 is SGHTA and CDR2 is FQGNSA. The CDR3 reads CASSLGGGYTDTQYL. The CDR3 DNA is TGTGCCAGCAGCTTAGGGGGCGGATACACAGATACGCAGTATTTG.

This clonotype appeared many times. The chain carries TRBV10-1 and TRBJ2-2, with D perhaps matching TRBD2 (6 bases). CDR3 length equals 15 residues. The germline V gene has CDR1 WNHNN and CDR2 SYGVQD (reference sequence). Trimming shortened V by 0 bases and J by 7 bases, and 12 bases separated the two germline ends. As DNA, the CDR3 is TGCGCCAGCAGTGAGTCGCGGACTACAATCGGGGAGCTGTTTTTT. Its protein is CASSESRTTIGELFF.

J is TRBJ2-7 and V is TRBV7-2; 7 bases are a match to TRBD1. From germline, CDR1 is SGHTA and CDR2 FQGNSA. Germline trimming cut 6 bases from V and 0 bases from J; bases unmatched to any gene: 11. The CDR3 is 16 amino acids. The CDR3 loop is CASSLSKTGSSYEQYF. In DNA, the CDR3 is TGTGCCAGCAGTCTAAGCAAGACAGGGAGCTCCTACGAGCAGTACTTC.

J is TRBJ2-5 and V is TRBV9, with 11 bases identical to TRBD2. Germline CDR1 reads SGDLS; CDR2 reads YYNGEE. CDR3 length equals 15 residues. The trim removed 5 bases at V and 0 bases at J, leaving 3 bases unmatched. For the CDR3, the DNA is TGTGCCAGCAGTACTAGCGGGGGTTACCAAGAGACCCAGTACTTC. Its translation is CASSTSGGYQETQYF.

This clonotype was found many times. V usage is TRBV28 and J usage is TRBJ2-3; D is uncertain. CDR3 size: 15 residues. V was cut by 3 bases and J by 1 base, with 11 bases left in between. Germline V gene data show CDR1 as MDHEN and CDR2 as SYDVKM. The CDR3 reads CASSFPSGGTDTQYF. For the CDR3, the DNA is TGTGCCAGCAGTTTCCCCAGTGGGGGCACAGATACGCAGTATTTT.

This rearrangement joins TRBV6-2 or TRBV6-3 to TRBJ2-1; D assignment may be TRBD1 or TRBD2 (5 bases each). The CDR3 totals 14 residues. The V end lost 7 bases, the J end lost 7 bases, and 17 bases lay between the germline ends. The germline V gene has CDR1 MNHEY and CDR2 SVGEGT. The CDR3 loop is CASKKLAGANEQFF. The CDR3, as DNA: TGTGCCAGCAAGAAGCTAGCCGGGGCTAATGAGCAGTTCTTC.

The chain uses TRBV20-1 and TRBJ1-2, with D unclear. This CDR3 has 13 amino acids. Between the trimmed V and J ends, which lost 6 bases and 0 bases, there was a span of 11 bases. Germline CDR1 DFQATT, CDR2 SNEGSKA (reference sequence). The CDR3 reads CSARPTANYGYTF. Here the CDR3 DNA reads TGCAGTGCCCGGCCAACAGCTAACTATGGCTACACCTTC.

The V gene is TRBV29-1, the J gene TRBJ1-2; D is ambiguous. Germline V CDR1 and CDR2: SQVTM, ANQGSEA. The V gene lost 2 bases and the J gene lost 0 bases, with 7 bases spanning the gap. The CDR3 totals 13 residues. CDR3 protein: CSVELQPNYGYTF. In DNA form, the CDR3 reads TGCAGCGTTGAACTACAGCCTAACTATGGCTACACCTTC.

The CDR3 nucleotides read TGCGCCAGCAGCCTCCCGTCGGGAGCTTACCGGGCCGGCACCATATATTTT. Its protein product is CASSLPSGAYRAGTIYF. The genes are TRBV4-1 and TRBJ1-3; D is ambiguous. V was clipped by 4 bases and J by 9 bases, with 25 bases between them. Per germline, CDR1 MGHRA and CDR2 YSYEKL. CDR3 size: 17 residues.

This clonotype has ten or more counts. This chain links TRBV12-3 or TRBV12-4 with TRBJ2-7; D may be TRBD2 (6 bases). The ends were cut back, 2 bases at V and 0 bases at J, with 17 bases in the middle. The CDR3 length is 17 residues. The CDR3 here is CASSLNRLRDSSYEQYF. CDR3 DNA: TGTGCCAGCAGTTTAAACCGACTCCGGGACTCCTCCTACGAGCAGTACTTC.

This clonotype was found many times. This chain links TRBV27 with TRBJ2-5; D possibly uses TRBD1 or TRBD2 (5 bases each). With 3 bases removed from V and 1 base from J, the gap between germline ends came to 18 bases. The germline gives CDR1 MNHEY, CDR2 SMNVEV (reference sequence). The CDR3 consists of 17 residues. CDR3 sequence reads: CASSFRGRAARQETQYF. The CDR3 DNA follows: TGTGCCAGCAGTTTTAGGGGCCGAGCGGCGCGCCAAGAGACCCAGTACTTC.

The CDR3 reads CSVEDRGGAETEAFF. DNA of the CDR3: TGCAGCGTTGAAGATCGGGGGGGGGCCGAAACTGAAGCTTTCTTT. The chain employs TRBV29-1 and TRBJ1-1; TRBD1 might be the D (6 bases). The CDR3 spans 15 residues. V gave up 0 bases and J gave up 5 bases, with 16 bases separating them. Per the germline V gene, CDR1 is SQVTM and CDR2 is ANQGSEA.

This clonotype was counted a few times. One end of the junction varies from germline; a read error may be responsible. The V call is TRBV10-3, the J call TRBJ2-1; a weak D match, TRBD2 (6 bases). This CDR3 has 15 residues. Germline CDR1 is ENHRY and CDR2 is SYGVKD. As DNA, the CDR3 is TGTGCCATCGGTGAGCGGGCCGAGGACCACAATGAGCAGTTCTTC. Translated: CAIGERAEDHNEQFF.

J is TRBJ1-6 and V is TRBV6-5, with D possibly being TRBD1 (5 bases). The ends were cut back, 6 bases at V and 15 bases at J, with 18 bases in the middle. Germline V gene lookup returns CDR1 MNHEY and CDR2 SVGAGI. This CDR3 contains 13 residues. The CDR3 DNA follows: TGTGCCAGCAGCTATCTACCCACGGACATCCTCCACTTT. It codes for CASSYLPTDILHF.